This TCR beta chain originates from a study of blood T cell repertoires in COVID-19. The junction had 9 bases not matched to a gene; V was cut back by 2 bases and J by 9 bases. The length of the CDR3 is 15 residues. Germline values: CDR1 MGHRA, CDR2 YSYEKL. Assay used: immunoSEQ multiplex PCR; TCRdb lists only in-frame clones, some missing. The sample consists of 250,000 to 350,000 clones, about 89% of them appearing once. Sequenced material: peripheral blood. The rearrangement joins TRBV4-1 to TRBJ2-3, with TRBD2 matching 9 bases. The sequence was obtained from a man aged 25-45 years with acute or convalescent COVID-19. Here the CDR3 DNA reads TGCGCCAGCAGCCAACCCTGGCGCGGGAGGGAGACGCAGTATTTT. This translates into CASSQPWRGRETQYF.